These 18 T cell receptor beta chains were sequenced from one sample in a study of siplizumab effects on memory and regulatory T cells. Repertoires were generated with immunoSEQ multiplex PCR, while TCRdb's copy carries only in-frame clones and drops some. The repertoire holds 70,000 to 95,000 clones, with roughly 93% as singletons. The material sequenced was CD8+ T cells sorted from blood. The source is a human donor in good health.

The J gene is TRBJ1-4, the V gene TRBV5-1, with TRBD1 as a possible D gene (5 bases). The germline V gene has CDR1 SGHRS and CDR2 YFSETQ. Trimming took off 0 bases at V and 5 bases at J, with 8 bases between the two ends. This CDR3 contains 14 residues. The CDR3 DNA reads TGCGCCAGCAGCTTGGGCAGGGAGAATGAAAAACTGTTTTTT. Amino acid sequence: CASSLGRENEKLFF.

The gene calls are TRBV4-2 and TRBJ1-5; D remains unclear. CDR1 and CDR2 from the germline V gene are LGHNA and YNFKEQ. V was shortened by 0 bases and J by 0 bases, with 9 bases between the two germline ends. The CDR3 is 16 residues long. The CDR3 here is CASSQELGYSNQPQHF. The CDR3 DNA follows: TGTGCCAGCAGCCAAGAGCTAGGATATAGCAATCAGCCCCAGCATTTT.

This clone showed up just a few times. The chain combines TRBV19 with TRBJ2-1; weak D call: TRBD2 (7 bases). The CDR3 runs 17 residues. In germline, CDR1 is LNHDA, CDR2 SQIVND (reference sequence). With 6 bases removed from V and 0 bases from J, the gap between germline ends came to 18 bases. The CDR3 here is CASSDPGGLISYNEQFF. The CDR3 DNA sequence: TGTGCCAGTAGCGACCCCGGGGGGCTAATCTCCTACAATGAGCAGTTCTTC.

This sequence joins TRBV5-4 and TRBJ2-3; 7 nucleotides align to TRBD1. This CDR3 is 14 amino acids long. CDR1 and CDR2 from the germline V gene are SGHNT and YYREEE (reference sequence). J gave up 2 bases and V 2 bases, and 2 bases lay outside the gene matches. DNA of the CDR3: TGTGCCAGCAGCTTAACAGGGGACACAGATACGCAGTATTTT. Translation gives CASSLTGDTDTQYF. The full variable domain, completed using reference TRBV5-4 and TRBJ2-3, is ETGVTQSPTHLIKTRGQQVTLRCSSQSGHNTVSWYQQALGQGPQFIFQYYREEENGRGNFPPRFSGLQFPNYSSELNVNALELDDSALYLCASSLTGDTDTQYFGPGTRLTVL.

V is TRBV4-1 and J is TRBJ1-4, with D possibly TRBD1 on 5 matching bases. V lost 8 bases and J 4 bases, leaving 11 bases between the germline ends. CDR1 is MGHRA and CDR2 is YSYEKL in the germline V gene. This CDR3 comprises 13 residues. The CDR3 spells CASQGPLNEKLFF. CDR3 nucleotides: TGCGCCAGCCAGGGACCGCTTAATGAAAAACTGTTTTTT.

This clone was detected once. The rearrangement links TRBV6-6 to TRBJ2-7; a possible D gene is TRBD2 (6 bases). With 0 bases removed from V and 5 bases from J, the gap between germline ends came to 14 bases. In germline, CDR1 is MNHNY, CDR2 SVGAGI (reference sequence). CDR3 length: 15 amino acids. The CDR3 here is CASSYSSGEAHEQYF. CDR3 DNA: TGTGCCAGCAGTTACTCGAGTGGGGAGGCACACGAGCAGTACTTC.

The chain recombines TRBV4-1 with TRBJ2-3; 8 nucleotides agree with TRBD2. Trimming removed 8 bases from V and 0 bases from J; junction bases left unmatched: 16. CDR3 length: 18 residues. Germline V lookup: CDR1 MGHRA, CDR2 YSYEKL. CDR3 nucleotides: TGCGCCAGCGGGGACCATTACAGCGGGAGCGGGAGCACAGATACGCAGTATTTT. It is translated as CASGDHYSGSGSTDTQYF.

The CDR3 protein is CAWSGIGDEQFF. In DNA, the CDR3 is TGTGCCTGGAGTGGTATTGGCGATGAGCAGTTCTTC. The chain couples TRBV30 to TRBJ2-1; D not resolved. Germline CDR1 GTSNPN, CDR2 SVGIG (reference sequence). The length of the CDR3 is 12 residues. V lost 1 base and J 8 bases, leaving 9 bases between the germline ends. Using reference TRBV30 and TRBJ2-1 for the parts outside the CDR3, the full variable domain is SQTIHQWPATLVQPVGSPLSLECTVEGTSNPNLYWYRQAAGRGLQLLFYSVGIGQISSEVPQNLSASRPQDRQFILSSKKLLLSDSGFYLCAWSGIGDEQFFGPGTRLTVL.

The rearrangement uses TRBV29-1 and TRBJ1-4; TRBD1 is a possible D gene (5 bases). Germline V gives CDR1 SQVTM, CDR2 ANQGSEA. Trimming shortened V by 6 bases and J by 5 bases, and 13 bases separated the two germline ends. This CDR3 is built from 13 residues. CDR3 loop: CSVRDRGNEKLFF. DNA for the CDR3: TGCAGCGTCCGGGACCGAGGGAATGAAAAACTGTTTTTT.

The V call is TRBV7-9, the J call TRBJ2-7, with TRBD1 matching 7 bases. This CDR3 spans 13 amino acids. Looked up from germline, CDR1 is SEHNR and CDR2 is FQNEAQ (reference sequence). V dropped 9 bases and J dropped 3; count of bases not matched to a gene: 8. The CDR3 sequence is CASQGTVGYEQYF. The CDR3 DNA sequence: TGTGCCAGTCAAGGGACAGTTGGCTACGAGCAGTACTTC.

In DNA form, the CDR3 reads TGTGCCAGCAGCCTAGGGGGACAGACGTTGAACACTGAAGCTTTCTTT. Amino acids: CASSLGGQTLNTEAFF. The chain employs TRBV11-3 and TRBJ1-1, with 7 bases that match TRBD1. The length of the CDR3 is 16 residues. CDR1 and CDR2 (germline): SGHNT, YENEEA. V lost 5 bases and J lost 0; bases outside the gene matches: 9.

The chain uses TRBV7-9 and TRBJ2-1; TRBD1 agrees at 10 bases. Germline V CDR1 and CDR2: SEHNR, FQNEAQ (reference sequence). The V segment lost 4 bases and the J segment 9 bases; nucleotides outside the gene matches: 6. The CDR3 contains 14 residues. CDR3 coding DNA: TGTGCCAGCAGCTGGACAGGGGGGCAAAGTGAGCAGTTCTTC. It encodes CASSWTGGQSEQFF.

The rearrangement uses TRBV6-1 and TRBJ1-1, with D possibly being TRBD1 (6 bases). Trimming cost V 4 bases and J 0 bases, with 12 bases left between them. CDR3 size: 15 residues. Germline V gives CDR1 MNHNS, CDR2 SASEGT. The CDR3 region has the DNA TGTGCCAGCAGTGTACAGGACAGATTGAACACTGAAGCTTTCTTT. This sequence encodes CASSVQDRLNTEAFF.

This rearrangement joins TRBV28 to TRBJ1-2, with 9 positions matching TRBD1. CDR3 size: 17 residues. V lost 7 bases and J lost 3; bases outside the gene matches: 15. Germline V gene sequence: CDR1 MDHEN, CDR2 SYDVKM. CDR3 DNA sequence: TGTGCCAGCATAGGACTTACAGGGGGCAAGGTGCACTATGGCTACACCTTC. This sequence encodes CASIGLTGGKVHYGYTF.

The gene calls are TRBV9 and TRBJ2-1; perhaps TRBD1 as D (6 bases). The germline CDR1 and CDR2 sequences are SGDLS and YYNGEE. The CDR3 loop spans 15 amino acids. V lost 4 bases and J 9 bases, leaving 20 bases between the germline ends. CDR3 DNA: TGTGCCAGCAGCCCAACGGGACAAATTTTCGGTGAGCAGTTCTTC. Protein sequence: CASSPTGQIFGEQFF.

This chain links TRBV29-1 with TRBJ2-7; D is uncertain. This CDR3 is built from 13 residues. From germline, CDR1 is SQVTM and CDR2 ANQGSEA. The V end lost 4 bases, the J end lost 3 bases, and 13 bases lay between the germline ends. CDR3 bases: TGCAGCGTTGTGACGGAACGGAACTACGAGCAGTACTTC. It translates to CSVVTERNYEQYF.

J is TRBJ2-7 and V is TRBV19; 8 bases align to TRBD2. The germline V gene encodes CDR1 LNHDA and CDR2 SQIVND (reference sequence). V lost 3 bases and J lost 4; bases outside the gene matches: 5. This CDR3 has 14 residues. DNA for the CDR3: TGTGCCAGTAGTATGAGCGGGAGTTCTTACGAGCAGTACTTC. Translating gives CASSMSGSSYEQYF. The variable domain in full, with the rest retrieved from reference TRBV19 and TRBJ2-7, is DGGITQSPKYLFRKEGQNVTLSCEQNLNHDAMYWYRQDPGQGLRLIYYSQIVNDFQKGDIAEGYSVSREKKESFPLTVTSAQKNPTAFYLCASSMSGSSYEQYFGPGTRLTVT.

The chain couples TRBV9 to TRBJ1-1; 9 bases map to TRBD1. J was trimmed by 1 base and V by 3 bases; bases with no gene match: 7. The CDR3 has 16 amino acids. CDR1 SGDLS and CDR2 YYNGEE come from the germline V gene. The DNA for the CDR3 is TGTGCCAGCAGCGCGAGACAGGGGGTACCGAACACTGAAGCTTTCTTT. This codes for CASSARQGVPNTEAFF.